The 27 T cell receptor beta chains below were found in one sample sequenced in a study of beta chain features in type 1 diabetes. Whole-study results and caveats: Researchers report that Type 1 diabetes patients had moderately but significantly shorter TCRB CDR3s across all four CD4+ subsets.

The study reverse transcribed the entire isolated RNA, so it sequenced expressed TCRB transcripts. The repertoire was sequenced with immunoSEQ multiplex PCR; TCRdb's copy has only in-frame clones and lacks some. The data show around 15,000 clones, about 72% seen once. No antigens are known for them. The sequencing sample was made of stem cell memory CD4+ T cells from blood. The receptors derive from a woman aged 18-35 years with type 1 diabetes.

The chain has TRBV27 and TRBJ2-5, with 10 bases that match TRBD2. This CDR3 comprises 17 residues. The ends lost 1 base at V and 4 bases at J; junction bases unmatched: 9. CDR1 and CDR2 (germline): MNHEY, SMNVEV (reference sequence). CDR3: CASSLLAGGRRGETQYF. The CDR3 DNA reads as TGTGCCAGCAGTTTATTAGCGGGAGGTCGAAGGGGAGAGACCCAGTACTTC.

This chain connects TRBV5-1 to TRBJ1-5; D unclear. Trimming shortened V by 0 bases and J by 3 bases, and 13 bases separated the two germline ends. Germline lookup yields CDR1 SGHRS and CDR2 YFSETQ. This CDR3 region has 16 residues. The CDR3 nucleotides are TGCGCCAGCAGCTTGGAGCCGGTTGGAGTCAATCAGCCCCAGCATTTT. Protein: CASSLEPVGVNQPQHF.

This clone was seen only once. The chain employs TRBV28 and TRBJ2-7; 11 bases agree with TRBD2. From germline, CDR1 is MDHEN and CDR2 SYDVKM. This CDR3 has 17 residues. Germline trimming cut 5 bases from V and 4 bases from J; bases unmatched to any gene: 13. This chain's CDR3 is CASSPSAGSGRVYEQYF. In DNA form, the CDR3 reads TGTGCCAGCAGTCCCTCCGCGGGTAGCGGGAGGGTATACGAGCAGTACTTC.

The genes are TRBV11-3 and TRBJ2-1, with D perhaps matching TRBD2 (6 bases). Germline-derived CDR1 and CDR2 are SGHNT and YENEEA. The CDR3 length is 15 residues. Deletions cut 5 bases from V and 6 bases from J, with 17 bases between. The CDR3 bases are TGTGCCAGCAGCACCGGGACTCCAAGGGGCAATGAGCAGTTCTTC. Its protein is CASSTGTPRGNEQFF.

CDR3 DNA sequence: TGTGCCAGCAGCTTTGACAGGGCAGATACGCAGTATTTT. Its translation is CASSFDRADTQYF. This chain joins TRBV7-3 and TRBJ2-3, with 7 bases lining up with TRBD1. Germline V gives CDR1 SGHTA, CDR2 FQGTGA. The junction had 1 base not matched to a gene; V was cut back by 3 bases and J by 4 bases. There are 13 residues in the CDR3.

This sequence joins TRBV7-2 and TRBJ1-1; the D gene is possibly TRBD1 (5 bases). The CDR3 sequence is 16 residues long. With 3 bases removed from V and 3 bases from J, the gap between germline ends came to 17 bases. Germline V CDR1 and CDR2: SGHTA, FQGNSA. CDR3 sequence: CASSFLSRGTYTEAFF. CDR3 bases: TGTGCCAGCAGCTTCCTCTCTCGTGGGACTTACACTGAAGCTTTCTTT.

This clone came up once. The V gene is TRBV2, the J gene TRBJ1-2; 7 bases fit TRBD1. The CDR3 is 14 residues long. V shed 9 bases, J shed 1 base, and the junction held 8 bases outside the gene matches. In germline, CDR1 is SNHLY, CDR2 FYNNEI. DNA for the CDR3: TGTGCCAGTGAAGAACAGGGGATTAACTATGGCTACACCTTC. It yields the protein CASEEQGINYGYTF.

There are a few counts of this clone. This chain uses TRBV29-1 with TRBJ2-1, with TRBD2 identical over 8 bases. J lost 7 bases, V lost 6 bases, and 2 bases had no gene match. CDR3 length equals 11 residues. CDR1 is SQVTM, CDR2 ANQGSEA, per germline. CDR3 sequence reads: CSVASGNEQFF. The CDR3 DNA sequence: TGCAGCGTGGCTAGCGGGAATGAGCAGTTCTTC.

This chain connects TRBV4-2 to TRBJ2-1; 11 bases fit TRBD2. From germline, CDR1 is LGHNA and CDR2 YNFKEQ. This CDR3 has 18 residues. V was clipped by 1 base and J by 2 bases; unmatched bases: 7. DNA for the CDR3: TGTGCCAGCAGCCAAGTTAAACTAGCGGGAGTGACCTACAATGAGCAGTTCTTC. Translated: CASSQVKLAGVTYNEQFF.

V and J are TRBV7-9 and TRBJ2-1, with TRBD1 matching 10 bases. The junction had 10 bases not matched to a gene; V was cut back by 5 bases and J by 6 bases. The CDR3 is made up of 16 amino acids. Germline V gene data show CDR1 as SEHNR and CDR2 as FQNEAQ (reference sequence). This CDR3 is CASSLRQGAQPNEQFF. For the CDR3, the DNA is TGTGCCAGCAGCCTACGACAGGGGGCTCAACCCAATGAGCAGTTCTTC.

The chain is built from TRBV7-2 and TRBJ2-2; 12 bases map to TRBD2. V gave up 1 base and J gave up 7 bases; unmatched junction bases: 10. The CDR3 has 18 amino acids. In germline, CDR1 is SGHTA, CDR2 FQGNSA. The CDR3: CASSLVGASGRAYGELFF. The CDR3 nucleotides read TGTGCCAGCAGCTTAGTAGGAGCTAGCGGGAGGGCCTACGGGGAGCTGTTTTTT.

This clone has a handful of counts. The CDR3 here is CASSPRAGSNTEAFF. In nucleotides, the CDR3 is TGTGCCAGCAGCCCGAGAGCAGGGTCTAACACTGAAGCTTTCTTT. This rearrangement joins TRBV11-2 to TRBJ1-1; weak D call: TRBD1 (5 bases). Germline assignment: CDR1 SGHAT and CDR2 FQNNGV. This CDR3 has 15 residues. Trimming took 5 bases from V and 2 from J, leaving 15 bases between them.

The V and J genes are TRBV5-6 and TRBJ2-2; 7 bases are a match to TRBD1. The CDR3 runs to 15 residues. CDR1 and CDR2 (germline): SGHDT, YYEEEE. V lost 3 bases, J lost 1 base, and 3 bases stayed unmatched. DNA for the CDR3: TGTGCCAGCAGCTCGACAGGGAGGAACACCGGGGAGCTGTTTTTT. This encodes CASSSTGRNTGELFF.

The V and J genes are TRBV12-5 and TRBJ1-1, with a possible D match to TRBD1 (5 bases). CDR3 size: 16 residues. Germline V gene lookup returns CDR1 LGHNT and CDR2 FRNRAP. V gave up 0 bases and J gave up 1 base, with 12 bases separating them. DNA for the CDR3: TGTGCTAGTGGTTTGGTACTCGGGGGAAGGAACACTGAAGCTTTCTTT. As protein: CASGLVLGGRNTEAFF.

With regard to this clone: The junction departs from the called germline gene at one end, perhaps through a read error. The chain uses TRBV15 and TRBJ1-2; D is uncertain. Germline CDR1 and CDR2: LNHNV and YYDKDF (reference sequence). The CDR3 consists of 12 residues. CDR3 DNA: TGTGCCACCAGCCGAGACCGCTATGGCTACACCTTC. Translation: CATSRDRYGYTF.

This clone showed up just a few times. The genes are TRBV5-1 and TRBJ2-3, with TRBD1 identical over 7 bases. From germline, CDR1 is SGHRS and CDR2 YFSETQ. The CDR3 runs 17 residues. Losses at the gene ends were 0 bases for V and 0 bases for J; bases not matched to a gene: 7. The CDR3 DNA reads TGCGCCAGCAGCTTGGGGCTGGGACAGTTTAGCACAGATACGCAGTATTTT. It yields the protein CASSLGLGQFSTDTQYF.

The chain carries TRBV6-1 and TRBJ2-7; D is uncertain. V lost 8 bases, J lost 3 bases, and 5 bases lay in between. The CDR3 is 10 amino acids. Germline V gives CDR1 MNHNS, CDR2 SASEGT. The CDR3 DNA reads as TGTGCCAGCGTTAGCTACGAGCAGTACTTC. Translated: CASVSYEQYF.

This chain links TRBV9 with TRBJ2-2; a weak D match, TRBD1 (5 bases). V lost 2 bases to trimming and J lost 8 bases, with 7 bases between them. Germline V gene sequence: CDR1 SGDLS, CDR2 YYNGEE. This CDR3 is built from 12 residues. The CDR3 sequence: CASSVPGGELFF. The CDR3 DNA reads as TGTGCCAGCAGCGTTCCAGGGGGGGAGCTGTTTTTT.

The rearrangement joins TRBV6-1 to TRBJ2-1; D unclear. V lost 4 bases, J lost 7 bases, and 17 bases lay in between. The germline CDR1 and CDR2 sequences are MNHNS and SASEGT. This CDR3 has 15 residues. DNA of the CDR3: TGTGCCAGCAGTGTCTCAGTACCCCCTCAAAATGAGCAGTTCTTC. Protein product: CASSVSVPPQNEQFF.

The chain is built from TRBV6-6 and TRBJ1-5; D may be TRBD1 (6 bases). The V gene lost 0 bases and the J gene lost 7 bases, with 10 bases spanning the gap. CDR1 is MNHNY and CDR2 is SVGAGI in the germline V gene (reference sequence). CDR3 length: 14 amino acids. CDR3 nucleotides: TGTGCCAGCAGTTACTCAGGGGGAGGGCAGCCCCAGCATTTT. Protein sequence: CASSYSGGGQPQHF.

The chain is built from TRBV27 and TRBJ2-3, with 7 positions matching TRBD1. This CDR3 is 16 amino acids long. Trimming took 5 bases from V and 4 from J; bases not matched to a gene: 12. Germline assignment: CDR1 MNHEY and CDR2 SMNVEV (reference sequence). In DNA form, the CDR3 reads TGTGCCAGCAGTCTGTGGACAGGCTTAGGGCCAGATACGCAGTATTTT. Encoded protein: CASSLWTGLGPDTQYF.

This clone came up once. The J gene is TRBJ1-1, the V gene TRBV5-1; a possible D gene is TRBD1 (5 bases). Between the trimmed V and J ends, which lost 7 bases and 5 bases, there was a span of 18 bases. The germline V gene has CDR1 SGHRS and CDR2 YFSETQ. The CDR3 totals 14 residues. The CDR3 coding sequence is TGCGCCAGCTGCAGCGGGGAGGGGAGGACTGAAGCTTTCTTT. Its translation: CASCSGEGRTEAFF.

The chain couples TRBV5-1 to TRBJ1-5; D call uncertain. This CDR3 has 14 amino acids. Deletions cut 4 bases from V and 0 bases from J, with 8 bases between. Germline CDR1 is SGHRS and CDR2 is YFSETQ. CDR3 sequence (DNA): TGCGCCAGCAGCGAGATTTATAGCAATCAGCCCCAGCATTTT. Its translation: CASSEIYSNQPQHF. Supplemented by reference TRBV5-1 and TRBJ1-5, the full variable domain reads KAGVTQTPRYLIKTRGQQVTLSCSPISGHRSVSWYQQTPGQGLQFLFEYFSETQRNKGNFPGRFSGRQFSNSRSEMNVSTLELGDSALYLCASSEIYSNQPQHFGDGTRLSIL.

The chain uses TRBV11-2 and TRBJ1-1; no firm D call. V lost 4 bases to trimming and J lost 6 bases, with 6 bases between them. The CDR3 is 11 residues long. The V gene's germline CDR1 is SGHAT and CDR2 FQNNGV. CDR3: CASSSRPEAFF. CDR3 bases: TGTGCCAGCAGCTCCAGGCCTGAAGCTTTCTTT.

This chain joins TRBV5-1 and TRBJ1-1; possibly TRBD1 for D (6 bases). CDR1 is SGHRS, CDR2 YFSETQ, per germline. The CDR3 is made up of 14 amino acids. V gave up 1 base and J gave up 1 base, with 8 bases separating them. CDR3 bases: TGCGCCAGCAGCTTGCTGACAGGGAACACTGAAGCTTTCTTT. It is translated as CASSLLTGNTEAFF.

CDR3 coding DNA: TGCGCCAGCAGCTTGGTAGGGGCTAGCGGGACCGTCCCCCAAGAGACCCAGTACTTC. Protein: CASSLVGASGTVPQETQYF. The chain employs TRBV5-1 and TRBJ2-5, with 9 nucleotides matching TRBD2. The V and J ends lost 0 bases and 1 base, in that order; junction bases with no gene match: 13. This CDR3 has 19 amino acids. The V gene's germline CDR1 is SGHRS and CDR2 YFSETQ.

The chain combines TRBV27 with TRBJ2-1; 11 bases match TRBD1. With V trimmed by 5 bases and J by 9 bases, 9 bases remained unmatched. This CDR3 comprises 15 residues. Germline values: CDR1 MNHEY, CDR2 SMNVEV (reference sequence). The CDR3 loop reads CASSPRGTGGVEQFF. The CDR3 nucleotides are TGTGCCAGCAGTCCCCGGGGGACAGGGGGGGTTGAGCAGTTCTTC.